This T cell receptor beta chain was observed in a study of T cells in Graves' hyperthyroidism and ophthalmopathy. The CDR3 regions of TCR beta were amplified from RNA transcripts. The HTBI primer set served for first-round RT-PCR of the TCR CDR3. MiXCR, run by TCRdb on the multiplex PCR reads, gives a single entry per CDR3 protein. The table shows hundreds of thousands of distinct CDR3 sequences, with approximately 36% occurring only once. Trimming removed 2 bases from V and 8 bases from J, with 21 bases in between. CDR1 SNHLY and CDR2 FYNNEI come from the germline V gene. This CDR3 contains 16 residues.

The source material was blood. The source is a woman aged 40 to 50 with Graves' hyperthyroidism. This chain links TRBV2 with TRBJ1-2; D gene unclear. CDR3 in DNA: TGTGCCAGCAGTGAATACCAGGCAGGCGGAATTCCGGGCTACACCTTC. This gives the protein CASSEYQAGGIPGYTF.